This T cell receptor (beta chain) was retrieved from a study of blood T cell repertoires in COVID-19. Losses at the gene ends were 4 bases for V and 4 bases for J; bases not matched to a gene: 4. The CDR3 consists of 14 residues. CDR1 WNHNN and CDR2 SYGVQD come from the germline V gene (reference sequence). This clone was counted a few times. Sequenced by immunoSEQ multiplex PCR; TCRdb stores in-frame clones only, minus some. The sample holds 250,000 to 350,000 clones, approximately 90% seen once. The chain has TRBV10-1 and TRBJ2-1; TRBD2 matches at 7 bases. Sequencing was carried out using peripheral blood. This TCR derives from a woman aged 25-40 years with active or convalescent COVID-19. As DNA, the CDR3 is TGCGCCAGCAGTGGGGGACTATCATACAATGAGCAGTTCTTC. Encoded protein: CASSGGLSYNEQFF.